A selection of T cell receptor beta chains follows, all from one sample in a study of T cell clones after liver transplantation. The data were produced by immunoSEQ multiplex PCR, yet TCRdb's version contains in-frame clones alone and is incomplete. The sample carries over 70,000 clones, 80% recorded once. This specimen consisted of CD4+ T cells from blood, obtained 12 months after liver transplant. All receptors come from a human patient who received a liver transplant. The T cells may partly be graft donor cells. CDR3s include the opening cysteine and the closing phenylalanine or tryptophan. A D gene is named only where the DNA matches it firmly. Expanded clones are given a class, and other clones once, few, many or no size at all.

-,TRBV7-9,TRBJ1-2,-,TGTGCCAGCAGCTTGAGACAGAACTATGGCTACACCTTC,CASSLRQNYGYTF
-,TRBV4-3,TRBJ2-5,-,TGCGCCAGCAGCCAAGATCCTGGGAGGGAGACCCAGTACTTC,CASSQDPGRETQYF
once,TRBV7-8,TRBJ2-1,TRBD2,TGTGCCAGCAGCCCACCCTGGCGGGAGGCCCCTCGGGGTGAGCAGTTCTTC,CASSPPWREAPRGEQFF
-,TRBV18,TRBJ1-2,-,TGTGCCAGCTCTGGGGACGTTGCGTCTAACTATGGCTACACCTTC,CASSGDVASNYGYTF
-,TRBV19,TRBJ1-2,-,TGTGCCAGTAGTAGGCAGGGTTATGGCTACACCTTC,CASSRQGYGYTF
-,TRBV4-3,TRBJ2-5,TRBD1,TGCGCCAGCAGCCACCGGGACAGGCCCCAAGAGACCCAGTACTTC,CASSHRDRPQETQYF
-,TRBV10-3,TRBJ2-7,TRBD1,TGTGCCATCAGTGAGTCTGGGACAGCCTCACGGTACTTC,CAISESGTASRYF
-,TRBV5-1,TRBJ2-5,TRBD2,TGCGCCAGCAGCTTGAGTTTGGCTAGCGGGAGAAAGGAGACCCAGTACTTC,CASSLSLASGRKETQYF
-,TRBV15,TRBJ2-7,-,TGTGCCACCAGATTAGGGGGGACACCTACCTACGAGCAGTACTTC,CATRLGGTPTYEQYF
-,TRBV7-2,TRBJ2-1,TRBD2,TGTGCCAGCGGGGGGGGGACTAGCGGTACCTACAATGAGCAGTTCTTC,CASGGGTSGTYNEQFF
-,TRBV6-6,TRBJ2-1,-,TGTGCCAGCAGTTACTCGGGCGGGGAGTCCTACAATGAGCAGTTCTTC,CASSYSGGESYNEQFF
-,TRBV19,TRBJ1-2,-,TGTGCCAGTAGTATAGACGGAAGGGCGAGAGCTAACTATGGCTACACCTTC,CASSIDGRARANYGYTF
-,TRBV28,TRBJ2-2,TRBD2,TGTGCCAGCAGCTCCCGTGGCATACTAGCGGGAGGACGTTTGAACACCGGGGAGCTGTTTTTT,CASSSRGILAGGRLNTGELFF
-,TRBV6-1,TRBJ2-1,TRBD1,TGTGCCAGCAGTGAGGTACTTCAGGGGGCACTAAGTGAGCAGTTCTTC,CASSEVLQGALSEQFF